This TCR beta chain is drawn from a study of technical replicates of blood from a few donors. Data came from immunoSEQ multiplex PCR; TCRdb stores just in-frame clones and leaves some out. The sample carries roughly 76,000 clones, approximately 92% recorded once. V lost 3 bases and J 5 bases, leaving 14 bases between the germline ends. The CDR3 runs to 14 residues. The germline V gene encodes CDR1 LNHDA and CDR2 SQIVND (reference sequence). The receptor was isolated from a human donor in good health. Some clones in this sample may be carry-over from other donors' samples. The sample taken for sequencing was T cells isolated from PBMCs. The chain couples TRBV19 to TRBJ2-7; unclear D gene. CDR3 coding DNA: TGTGCCAGTAGTATTCAGGCCAAATACCACGAGCAGTACTTC. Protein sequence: CASSIQAKYHEQYF. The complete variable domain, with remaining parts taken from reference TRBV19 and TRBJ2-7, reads DGGITQSPKYLFRKEGQNVTLSCEQNLNHDAMYWYRQDPGQGLRLIYYSQIVNDFQKGDIAEGYSVSREKKESFPLTVTSAQKNPTAFYLCASSIQAKYHEQYFGPGTRLTVT.